The T cell receptor (beta chain) described here comes from a study of blood T cells in healthy people across ages. Study-wide results and caveats: Roughly linear declines in TCR beta diversity per million T cells occurred with age. With unsorted PBMCs, a conclusive comparison of naive versus antigen-experienced cells was not possible. Versus aged donors, long-lived donors had higher diversity and more naive CD4+ cells.

Comments on this clonotype: What it binds is unknown.

Next came a second PCR, run for about 7 to 11 cycles, which used a sample-barcoded 5' primer along with a J-beta primer mix. A single record per CDR3 protein comes from TCRdb applying MiXCR to the 5' RACE reads. The sample consists of some 920,000 distinct CDR3 sequences, 51% of them appearing once. In each sample, at least 6.5 million PBMCs were isolated. Germline V gene data show CDR1 as SQVTM and CDR2 as ANQGSEA. The V end lost 4 bases, the J end lost 2 bases, and 17 bases lay between the germline ends. This CDR3 is 15 amino acids long. The clonotype was recovered from a woman aged 55 to 70 in good health. The rearrangement joins TRBV29-1 to TRBJ2-5; D gene ambiguous. Specimen: blood. The CDR3 bases are TGCAGCGTTGTTGGGCAATCCACTCCGCAAGAGACCCAGTACTTC. Its protein product is CSVVGQSTPQETQYF.